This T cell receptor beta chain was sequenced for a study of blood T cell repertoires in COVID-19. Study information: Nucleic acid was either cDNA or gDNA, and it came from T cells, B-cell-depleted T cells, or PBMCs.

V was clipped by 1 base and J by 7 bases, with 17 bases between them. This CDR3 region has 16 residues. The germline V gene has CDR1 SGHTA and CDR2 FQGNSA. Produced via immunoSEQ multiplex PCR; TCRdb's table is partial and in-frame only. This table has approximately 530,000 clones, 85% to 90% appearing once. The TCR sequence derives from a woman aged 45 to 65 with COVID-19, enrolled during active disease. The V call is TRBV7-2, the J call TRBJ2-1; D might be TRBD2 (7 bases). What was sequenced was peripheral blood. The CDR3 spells CASSLVGRGPQNEQFF. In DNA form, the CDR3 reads TGTGCCAGCAGCTTAGTCGGGCGGGGGCCCCAAAATGAGCAGTTCTTC. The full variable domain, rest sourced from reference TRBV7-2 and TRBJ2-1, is GAGVSQSPSNKVTEKGKDVELRCDPISGHTALYWYRQSLGQGLEFLIYFQGNSAPDKSGLPSDRFSAERTGGSVSTLTIQRTQQEDSAVYLCASSLVGRGPQNEQFFGPGTRLTVL.